Listed here are 27 T cell receptor beta chains from one sample, sequenced in a study of cytomegalovirus exposure and HLA in healthy donors (dated by TCRdb to the late 2010s). Library creation used the immunoSEQ multiplex PCR assay. For the multiplex PCR, a mixture combining 60 forward primers for TCR Vbeta segments and 13 reverse primers for TCR Jbeta segments was used. As stored in TCRdb, this immuneACCESS dataset retains in-frame rearrangements with V and J assigned. A fraction of the clones does not appear; measured against another copy, unresolved V genes explain less than half of the discrepancy, and the remainder lacks a known reason. The sample profile shows over 130,000 clones; 75% to 85% of them were found once. Less than 3% of the sample lies in the top ten. The source material was PBMCs. The receptors were gathered from a man in his forties or fifties in good health and CMV-seronegative.

This clone was detected only a few times. The rearrangement joins TRBV4-1 to TRBJ2-7; D perhaps matches TRBD1 (6 bases). V lost 1 base and J 1 base, leaving 11 bases between the germline ends. CDR1 is MGHRA and CDR2 is YSYEKL in the germline V gene. This CDR3 comprises 15 residues. DNA of the CDR3: TGCGCCAGCAGCCAAGGTGAGGGGGTGTCCTACGAGCAGTACTTC. Its translation: CASSQGEGVSYEQYF.

The chain carries TRBV12-5 and TRBJ2-1; TRBD2 matches at 10 bases. The junction had 7 bases not matched to a gene; V was cut back by 6 bases and J by 5 bases. CDR3 size: 15 residues. Per the germline V gene, CDR1 is LGHNT and CDR2 is FRNRAP. CDR3 protein: CASGPGLARDNEQFF. DNA of the CDR3: TGTGCTAGTGGGCCGGGACTAGCGCGAGACAATGAGCAGTTCTTC.

The gene calls are TRBV4-1 and TRBJ2-1; maybe TRBD2 (6 bases). The CDR3 has 15 amino acids. Per germline, CDR1 MGHRA and CDR2 YSYEKL. Trimming took 0 bases from V and 7 from J, leaving 13 bases between them. The CDR3 here is CASSQETSPGNEQFF. CDR3 sequence (DNA): TGCGCCAGCAGCCAAGAAACTAGCCCGGGGAATGAGCAGTTCTTC.

As concerns this clone: Other DNA sequences in this specimen translate into the identical CDR3. The J gene is TRBJ2-7, the V gene TRBV19; 7 nucleotides align to TRBD1. This CDR3 comprises 13 residues. Looked up from germline, CDR1 is LNHDA and CDR2 is SQIVND (reference sequence). Trimming cost V 1 base and J 5 bases; bases outside gene matches: 2. The CDR3 protein is CASSIVGTDEQYF. CDR3 DNA: TGTGCCAGTAGTATAGTCGGGACAGACGAGCAGTACTTC.

This clone was counted a single time. V and J are TRBV5-1 and TRBJ2-3; possible D gene TRBD1, 6 bases. V lost 4 bases, J lost 0 bases, and 12 bases lay in between. This CDR3 has 15 residues. The germline V gene encodes CDR1 SGHRS and CDR2 YFSETQ. The CDR3 DNA sequence: TGCGCCAGCAGCCCCGGGACACCTAGCACAGATACGCAGTATTTT. Translating it yields CASSPGTPSTDTQYF.

The J gene is TRBJ1-4, the V gene TRBV6-6, with 7 positions matching TRBD1. Germline CDR1 reads MNHNY; CDR2 reads SVGAGI (reference sequence). The CDR3 spans 15 residues. Trimming removed 0 bases from V and 3 bases from J; junction bases left unmatched: 1. CDR3 sequence reads: CASSYSRGANEKLFF. CDR3 nucleotide sequence: TGTGCCAGCAGTTACTCCAGGGGGGCTAATGAAAAACTGTTTTTT.

This clone has just a few counts. This chain connects TRBV6-1 to TRBJ1-1; D may be TRBD1 (6 bases). V lost 7 bases and J lost 0, with 12 bases in between. CDR3 length equals 14 residues. From germline, CDR1 is MNHNS and CDR2 SASEGT. The CDR3 DNA sequence: TGTGCCAGCAAAACAGGGCAGGTGAACACTGAAGCTTTCTTT. Amino acid sequence: CASKTGQVNTEAFF.

V usage is TRBV6-1 and J usage is TRBJ2-1, with 8 nucleotides matching TRBD1. CDR1 is MNHNS and CDR2 is SASEGT in the germline V gene. This CDR3 spans 15 amino acids. V was clipped by 8 bases and J by 7 bases; unmatched bases: 13. The chain's CDR3 is CASLSGAGGRNEQFF. The CDR3 nucleotides are TGTGCCAGCCTCAGTGGGGCAGGGGGCCGTAATGAGCAGTTCTTC.

J is TRBJ1-1 and V is TRBV27, with D maybe TRBD1 (5 bases). In germline, CDR1 is MNHEY, CDR2 SMNVEV (reference sequence). The CDR3 length is 16 residues. Trimming pared 5 bases from V and 4 bases from J, leaving 20 bases between. The DNA of the CDR3 is TGTGCCAGCAGTCAAGACCCGAAGGGGCGAAGCACTGAAGCTTTCTTT. It yields the protein CASSQDPKGRSTEAFF.

This clone was seen once. The chain uses TRBV5-1 and TRBJ2-1, with 9 bases identical to TRBD2. Trimming at V came to 4 bases and at J to 0 bases, leaving 5 bases not matched to a gene. The CDR3 contains 16 residues. From germline, CDR1 is SGHRS and CDR2 YFSETQ. The CDR3 coding sequence is TGCGCCAGCAGCACCTTTAGCGGGAGCTCCTACAATGAGCAGTTCTTC. It specifies CASSTFSGSSYNEQFF.

The chain uses TRBV9 and TRBJ2-7; the match to TRBD1 covers 8 bases. V shed 0 bases and J 0 bases; nucleotides not matched to a gene: 11. The CDR3 runs to 18 residues. Germline V gene lookup returns CDR1 SGDLS and CDR2 YYNGEE. CDR3 bases: TGTGCCAGCAGCGTAGCGGAAGTCGGACAGGGAAGCTCCTACGAGCAGTACTTC. It yields the protein CASSVAEVGQGSSYEQYF. The full variable domain, in which reference TRBV9 and TRBJ2-7 provide the parts outside the CDR3, is DSGVTQTPKHLITATGQRVTLRCSPRSGDLSVYWYQQSLDQGLQFLIQYYNGEERAKGNILERFSAQQFPDLHSELNLSSLELGDSALYFCASSVAEVGQGSSYEQYFGPGTRLTVT.

The J gene is TRBJ2-6, the V gene TRBV6-1; a possible D gene is TRBD1 (6 bases). The CDR3 loop spans 15 amino acids. V was pared by 7 bases and J by 2 bases, with 12 bases between. CDR1 and CDR2 from the germline V gene are MNHNS and SASEGT. CDR3 region: CASIPGDTGANVLTF. The CDR3 nucleotides are TGTGCCAGCATTCCAGGGGACACTGGGGCCAACGTCCTGACTTTC.

The chain combines TRBV6-5 with TRBJ1-5; no reliable D call. Germline lookup yields CDR1 MNHEY and CDR2 SVGAGI. The CDR3 is made up of 14 amino acids. V lost 2 bases, J lost 4 bases, and 9 bases lay in between. CDR3 bases: TGTGCCAGCAGTTACAATGTGAGGAATCAGCCCCAGCATTTT. Amino acid sequence: CASSYNVRNQPQHF.

The rearrangement joins TRBV6-1 to TRBJ2-7, with a tentative D call TRBD1 (7 bases). The CDR3 runs to 14 residues. CDR1 is MNHNS and CDR2 is SASEGT in the germline V gene. Trimming cost V 7 bases and J 3 bases, with 16 bases left between them. The CDR3 bases are TGTGCCAGCATGGGGGGACAGTTATTCTACGAGCAGTACTTC. It codes for CASMGGQLFYEQYF.

The chain combines TRBV10-2 with TRBJ1-2; D not certain. The CDR3 has 13 residues. CDR1 is WSHSY, CDR2 SAAADI, per germline. With 3 bases removed from V and 7 bases from J, the gap between germline ends came to 12 bases. This CDR3 is CASSESGGFGYTF. The DNA for the CDR3 is TGCGCCAGCAGTGAATCTGGCGGGTTTGGCTACACCTTC.

The V gene is TRBV5-1, the J gene TRBJ1-1; 7 bases map to TRBD1. Germline values: CDR1 SGHRS, CDR2 YFSETQ. The J segment lost 4 bases and the V segment lost 4 bases, leaving 7 bases of the junction unmatched. The CDR3 has 14 residues. CDR3 coding DNA: TGCGCCAGCAGCCTCAGGGGGGCGAGCACTGAAGCTTTCTTT. Translation: CASSLRGASTEAFF.

CDR3 amino acids: CASSPTDRGPTEAFF. CDR3 sequence (DNA): TGCGCCAGCAGCCCGACGGACAGGGGGCCTACTGAAGCTTTCTTT. The chain joins TRBV5-1 to TRBJ1-1; 11 bases agree with TRBD1. V shed 4 bases, J shed 5 bases, and the junction held 7 bases outside the gene matches. The CDR3 runs 15 residues. Germline V gives CDR1 SGHRS, CDR2 YFSETQ.

CDR3 DNA: TGTGCCAGCAGCTCCCCCCTTTCCCCTAGCGGGAACTCCTACGAGCAGTACTTC. Amino acid sequence: CASSSPLSPSGNSYEQYF. The chain couples TRBV7-9 to TRBJ2-7; 9 bases are a match to TRBD2. Germline CDR1 SEHNR, CDR2 FQNEAQ (reference sequence). CDR3 length equals 18 residues. Unmatched junction bases numbered 13, after V lost 4 bases and J lost 0 bases. Full variable domain (outside the CDR3, taken from reference TRBV7-9 and TRBJ2-7): DTGVSQNPRHKITKRGQNVTFRCDPISEHNRLYWYRQTLGQGPEFLTYFQNEAQLEKSRLLSDRFSAERPKGSFSTLEIQRTEQGDSAMYLCASSSPLSPSGNSYEQYFGPGTRLTVT.

The chain employs TRBV19 and TRBJ1-2; TRBD1 agrees at 8 bases. CDR1 is LNHDA and CDR2 is SQIVND in the germline V gene (reference sequence). With 8 bases clipped from V and 4 bases from J, the junction kept 6 bases outside the gene matches. This CDR3 contains 13 residues. CDR3 bases: TGTGCCAGTCGACAGGGGAACCGCTATGGCTACACCTTC. This gives the protein CASRQGNRYGYTF.

The gene calls are TRBV4-1 and TRBJ2-5; tentative D call: TRBD1 (6 bases). The germline V gene has CDR1 MGHRA and CDR2 YSYEKL. V was pared by 4 bases and J by 0 bases, with 9 bases between. The CDR3 runs 14 residues. The CDR3 protein is CASSRNRDQETQYF. The CDR3, as DNA: TGCGCCAGCAGCCGAAACAGGGACCAAGAGACCCAGTACTTC.

This chain connects TRBV27 to TRBJ1-5; 9 nucleotides agree with TRBD1. J was trimmed by 4 bases and V by 5 bases; bases with no gene match: 6. This CDR3 is built from 15 residues. The germline gives CDR1 MNHEY, CDR2 SMNVEV (reference sequence). CDR3 residues: CASSLDRGRNQPQHF. The CDR3 bases are TGTGCCAGCAGTCTGGACAGGGGTAGGAATCAGCCCCAGCATTTT.

V is TRBV4-2 and J is TRBJ2-1, with 13 positions matching TRBD2. J gave up 0 bases and V 4 bases, and 12 bases lay outside the gene matches. The CDR3 is 20 residues long. Germline V CDR1 and CDR2: LGHNA, YNFKEQ. The CDR3 region has the DNA TGTGCCAGCAGCCCAGGGACCGAGGGACTAGCGGGGAGCTCCTACAATGAGCAGTTCTTC. Amino acids: CASSPGTEGLAGSSYNEQFF.

V is TRBV5-6 and J is TRBJ2-5, with 14 bases lining up with TRBD2. This CDR3 is 18 amino acids long. Trimming at V came to 0 bases and at J to 5 bases, leaving 9 bases not matched to a gene. The V gene's germline CDR1 is SGHDT and CDR2 YYEEEE. CDR3 sequence (DNA): TGTGCCAGCAGCTTGGCCGGACTAGCGGGGGGCGATGGGGAGACCCAGTACTTC. Its translation: CASSLAGLAGGDGETQYF.

V usage is TRBV9 and J usage is TRBJ2-7; TRBD2 matches 12 bases. J lost 2 bases, V lost 4 bases, and 4 bases had no gene match. CDR3 length: 15 residues. CDR1 and CDR2 from the germline V gene are SGDLS and YYNGEE. For the CDR3, the DNA is TGTGCCAGCAGCCCACGGACTAGCGGGACCTACGAGCAGTACTTC. Residues: CASSPRTSGTYEQYF.

The count of this clone is one. This chain links TRBV7-2 with TRBJ1-1; TRBD1 matches 8 bases. With V trimmed by 5 bases and J by 4 bases, 9 bases remained unmatched. The CDR3 loop spans 15 amino acids. Germline loops: CDR1 SGHTA, CDR2 FQGNSA. The CDR3 DNA follows: TGTGCCAGCAGCATACTACAGGGGGAGGGCACTGAAGCTTTCTTT. The encoded protein is CASSILQGEGTEAFF.

V gene TRBV9 combines with J gene TRBJ2-2; 7 bases fit TRBD1. CDR3 length equals 16 residues. V gave up 0 bases and J gave up 0 bases; unmatched junction bases: 2. Germline values: CDR1 SGDLS, CDR2 YYNGEE. CDR3 nucleotides: TGTGCCAGCAGCGTAGCAGGGACAGCGAACACCGGGGAGCTGTTTTTT. Translating gives CASSVAGTANTGELFF.

This clone was picked up one time. This chain uses TRBV6-5 with TRBJ2-7; D is possibly TRBD1 (6 bases). Trimming took 6 bases from V and 1 from J, leaving 10 bases between them. CDR1 is MNHEY and CDR2 is SVGAGI in the germline V gene. The CDR3 spans 13 residues. The chain's CDR3 is CASRDDRSYEQYF. DNA for the CDR3: TGTGCCAGCAGAGACGACAGGTCCTACGAGCAGTACTTC.